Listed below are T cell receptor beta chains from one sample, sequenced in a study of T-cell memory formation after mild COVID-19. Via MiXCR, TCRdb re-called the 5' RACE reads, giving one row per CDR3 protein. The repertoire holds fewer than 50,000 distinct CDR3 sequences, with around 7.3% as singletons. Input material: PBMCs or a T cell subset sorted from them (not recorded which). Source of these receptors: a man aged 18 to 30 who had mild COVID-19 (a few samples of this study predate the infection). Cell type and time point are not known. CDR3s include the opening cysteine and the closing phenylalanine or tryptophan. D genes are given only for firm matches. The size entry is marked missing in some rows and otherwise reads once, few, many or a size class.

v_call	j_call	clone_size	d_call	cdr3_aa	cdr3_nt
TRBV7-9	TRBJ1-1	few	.	CASSRRLDTEAFF	TGTGCCAGCAGCCGCAGATTGGATACTGAAGCTTTCTTT
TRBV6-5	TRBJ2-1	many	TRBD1	CASSTAGTGAYNEQFF	TGTGCCAGCAGTACCGCCGGGACAGGGGCCTACAATGAGCAGTTCTTC
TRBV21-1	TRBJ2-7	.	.	CASSPQREGTHYEQYF	TGTGCCAGCAGCCCCCAGCGGGAAGGAACCCACTACGAGCAGTACTTC
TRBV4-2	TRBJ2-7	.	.	CASSQDGEGGSYEQYF	TGTGCCAGCAGCCAAGATGGCGAGGGGGGCTCCTACGAGCAGTACTTC
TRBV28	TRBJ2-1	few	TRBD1	CASSNSQGAFNEQFF	TGTGCCAGCAGTAACTCACAGGGGGCGTTTAATGAGCAGTTCTTC
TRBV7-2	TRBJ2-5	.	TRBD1	CASSTGTGGVETQYF	TGTGCCAGCAGCACTGGGACAGGGGGCGTCGAGACCCAGTACTTC
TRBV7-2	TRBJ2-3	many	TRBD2	CASSLSPTSGGATDTQYF	TGTGCCAGCAGCTTAAGTCCTACTAGCGGGGGGGCTACAGATACGCAGTATTTT
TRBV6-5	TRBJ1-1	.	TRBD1	CASSYRNRGGTEAFF	TGTGCCAGCAGTTACAGGAACAGGGGGGGCACTGAAGCTTTCTTT
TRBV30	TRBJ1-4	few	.	CAWSVLPGLGEKLFF	TGTGCCTGGAGTGTATTACCTGGGTTGGGCGAAAAACTGTTTTTT
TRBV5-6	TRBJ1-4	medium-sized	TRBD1	CASSLLQGAANEKLFF	TGTGCCAGCAGCCTACTACAGGGGGCAGCTAATGAAAAACTGTTTTTT
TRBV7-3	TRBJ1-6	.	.	CASSRGQINSPLHF	TGTGCCAGCAGCCGTGGACAGATAAATTCACCCCTCCACTTT
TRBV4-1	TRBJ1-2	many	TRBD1	CASRAGVWDRFSSYGYTF	TGCGCCAGCAGGGCAGGAGTCTGGGACAGGTTCTCGAGCTATGGCTACACCTTC
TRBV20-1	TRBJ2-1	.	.	CSARDDGGPYNEQFF	TGCAGTGCTAGAGATGACGGGGGTCCTTACAATGAGCAGTTCTTC
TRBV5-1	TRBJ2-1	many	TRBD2	CASSSQPPGLERNEQFF	TGCGCCAGCAGCTCCCAACCCCCGGGACTAGAGCGCAATGAGCAGTTCTTC
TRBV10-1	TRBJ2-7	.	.	CASSEFSRYEQYF	TGCGCCAGCAGTGAGTTCAGTCGGTACGAGCAGTACTTC
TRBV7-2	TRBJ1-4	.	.	CASSRKPGANEKLFF	TGTGCCAGCAGCCGGAAGCCTGGGGCTAATGAAAAACTGTTTTTT
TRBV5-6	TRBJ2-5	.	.	CASSLESYTDETQYF	TGTGCCAGCAGCTTGGAAAGTTATACGGACGAGACCCAGTACTTC
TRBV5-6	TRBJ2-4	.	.	CASSFSNIGKGIQYF	TGTGCCAGCAGCTTTAGTAACATTGGGAAAGGAATTCAGTACTTC
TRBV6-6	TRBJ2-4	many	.	CASSSHPGPATGNIQYF	TGTGCCAGCAGTTCCCACCCGGGGCCGGCCACCGGAAACATTCAGTACTTC
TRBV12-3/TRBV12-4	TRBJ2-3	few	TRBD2	CASSFSGLADTDTQYF	TGTGCCAGCAGTTTTTCGGGACTAGCGGACACAGATACGCAGTATTTT
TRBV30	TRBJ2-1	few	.	CAWSVGGPYNEQFF	TGTGCCTGGAGTGTGGGGGGCCCCTACAATGAGCAGTTCTTC
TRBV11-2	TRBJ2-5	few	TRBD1	CASSQPGQGGETQYF	TGTGCCAGCAGCCAGCCGGGACAGGGAGGAGAGACCCAGTACTTC
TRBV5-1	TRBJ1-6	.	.	CASSGTGDSPLHF	TGCGCCAGCAGCGGAACAGGAGATTCACCCCTCCACTTT
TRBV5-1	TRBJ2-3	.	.	CASSLIPSGGSTDTQYF	TGCGCCAGCAGCTTGATCCCTAGTGGCGGGAGCACAGATACGCAGTATTTT
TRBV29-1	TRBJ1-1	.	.	CSVVLVAGTEAFF	TGCAGCGTTGTTCTGGTCGCGGGCACTGAAGCTTTCTTT
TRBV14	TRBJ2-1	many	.	CASGELTGRLGEQFF	TGTGCCAGCGGCGAGTTGACGGGGAGGCTTGGTGAGCAGTTCTTC
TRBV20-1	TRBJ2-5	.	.	CSASPGTTGGETQYF	TGCAGTGCTAGTCCTGGGACCACCGGCGGGGAGACCCAGTACTTC
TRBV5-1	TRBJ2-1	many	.	CASSFFAGAANEQFF	TGCGCCAGCAGCTTTTTCGCGGGGGCCGCCAATGAGCAGTTCTTC
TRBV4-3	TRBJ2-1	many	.	CASSPGQSLHNEQFF	TGCGCCAGCAGCCCGGGACAATCTCTGCACAATGAGCAGTTCTTC
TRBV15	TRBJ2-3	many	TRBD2	CATSRLPTSGGAGTQYF	TGTGCCACCAGCAGACTCCCGACTAGCGGGGGGGCCGGTACGCAGTATTTT